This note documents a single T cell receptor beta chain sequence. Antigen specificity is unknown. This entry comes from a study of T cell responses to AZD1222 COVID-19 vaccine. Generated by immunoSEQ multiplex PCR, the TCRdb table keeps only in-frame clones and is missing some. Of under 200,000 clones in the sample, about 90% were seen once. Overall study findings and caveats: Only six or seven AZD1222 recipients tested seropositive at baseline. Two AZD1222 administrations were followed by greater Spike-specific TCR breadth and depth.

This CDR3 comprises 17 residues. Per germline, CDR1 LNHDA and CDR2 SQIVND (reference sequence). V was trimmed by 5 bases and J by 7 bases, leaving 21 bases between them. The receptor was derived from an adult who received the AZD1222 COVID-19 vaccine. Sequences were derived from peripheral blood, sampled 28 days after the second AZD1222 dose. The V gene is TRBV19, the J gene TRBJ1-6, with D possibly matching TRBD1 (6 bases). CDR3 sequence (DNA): TGTGCCAGTAGTTCTCCCGAACAGGGTAACCGGAATTCACCCCTCCACTTT. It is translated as CASSSPEQGNRNSPLHF.